These 30 T cell receptor beta chains originate from one sample sequenced in a study of blood T cell repertoires in COVID-19. The table came from immunoSEQ multiplex PCR; TCRdb's copy has only in-frame clones and leaves some out. In the table there are some 150,000 clones, 80% to 90% of which are singletons. Sequenced: peripheral blood. All receptors derive from a woman in her sixties with COVID-19, enrolled during active disease.

The chain recombines TRBV25-1 with TRBJ1-1; possible D gene TRBD1, 6 bases. The CDR3 is 15 residues long. V shed 2 bases and J shed 5 bases, with 15 bases lying between them. Per the germline V gene, CDR1 is MGHDK and CDR2 is SYGVNS. The CDR3 protein is CASSEGGRGETEAFF. The CDR3 DNA is TGTGCCAGCAGTGAAGGGGGCAGGGGCGAGACTGAAGCTTTCTTT.

This chain joins TRBV30 and TRBJ2-7, with D perhaps TRBD2 (6 bases). The CDR3 covers 11 residues. V lost 0 bases to trimming and J lost 6 bases, with 6 bases between them. Germline V lookup: CDR1 GTSNPN, CDR2 SVGIG (reference sequence). CDR3 sequence (DNA): TGTGCCTGGAGTGTGGAGGGCGAGCAGTACTTC. It is translated as CAWSVEGEQYF.

This clone occurred a few times. J is TRBJ2-2 and V is TRBV24-1, with a possible D match to TRBD2 (7 bases). Germline V lookup: CDR1 KGHDR, CDR2 SFDVKD. V lost 4 bases to trimming and J lost 6 bases, with 17 bases between them. The CDR3 spans 16 residues. In nucleotides, the CDR3 is TGTGCCACCAGTGACCCCGCGGGGGCCAGCGCCGGGGAGCTGTTTTTT. Its translation: CATSDPAGASAGELFF.

J is TRBJ2-2 and V is TRBV4-1; 8 positions match TRBD2. Germline V gene sequence: CDR1 MGHRA, CDR2 YSYEKL. The J segment lost 5 bases and the V segment lost 3 bases, leaving 5 bases of the junction unmatched. This CDR3 region has 15 residues. CDR3 sequence (DNA): TGCGCCAGCAGCCAGGCGGGGGGACGAACCGGGGAGCTGTTTTTT. It encodes CASSQAGGRTGELFF.

The chain combines TRBV29-1 with TRBJ1-1; TRBD1 matches at 7 bases. The germline CDR1 and CDR2 sequences are SQVTM and ANQGSEA. V lost 4 bases, J lost 4 bases, and 3 bases stayed unmatched. This CDR3 contains 12 residues. CDR3 sequence: CSVGGGGTEAFF. For the CDR3, the DNA is TGCAGCGTTGGAGGGGGCGGCACTGAAGCTTTCTTT.

This clone was found once. The chain links TRBV5-1 to TRBJ1-2, with a weak D call TRBD1 (5 bases). Germline V gives CDR1 SGHRS, CDR2 YFSETQ. The CDR3 totals 15 residues. V was pared by 1 base and J by 0 bases, with 10 bases between. The CDR3 DNA follows: TGCGCCAGCAGCTTGCAGGGCCCTCCTAACTATGGCTACACCTTC. Residues: CASSLQGPPNYGYTF.

V gene TRBV27 combines with J gene TRBJ1-1, with 7 bases that match TRBD1. V dropped 2 bases and J dropped 4; count of bases not matched to a gene: 10. This CDR3 region has 16 residues. Germline CDR1 MNHEY, CDR2 SMNVEV (reference sequence). This CDR3 reads CASSLPATGLGTEAFF. In DNA, the CDR3 is TGTGCCAGCAGTTTACCCGCGACAGGGTTGGGCACTGAAGCTTTCTTT.

This clone was picked up one time. The chain couples TRBV6-1 to TRBJ2-1; 12 bases map to TRBD2. CDR3 size: 18 residues. The J segment lost 5 bases and the V segment lost 2 bases, leaving 10 bases of the junction unmatched. The germline V gene encodes CDR1 MNHNS and CDR2 SASEGT. In DNA, the CDR3 is TGTGCCAGCAGTGAAACCCCCATCCTAGCGGGGGGGCACAATGAGCAGTTCTTC. Translation: CASSETPILAGGHNEQFF.

This chain connects TRBV6-1 to TRBJ1-5, with D uncertain. The CDR3 extends over 13 amino acids. V lost 2 bases, J lost 6 bases, and 8 bases lay in between. CDR1 is MNHNS, CDR2 SASEGT, per germline. CDR3 coding DNA: TGTGCCAGCAGTGAACGTATTTCTCAGCCCCAGCATTTT. Its translation is CASSERISQPQHF.

This sequence joins TRBV19 and TRBJ2-7, with 9 bases that match TRBD1. Per the germline V gene, CDR1 is LNHDA and CDR2 is SQIVND (reference sequence). The junction had 5 bases not matched to a gene; V was cut back by 6 bases and J by 2 bases. The CDR3 length is 14 residues. CDR3 sequence (DNA): TGTGCCAGTAGATGGACAGGGGAGGCCTACGAGCAGTACTTC. Its protein product is CASRWTGEAYEQYF.

J is TRBJ2-5 and V is TRBV24-1; 8 nucleotides match TRBD2. Germline V CDR1 and CDR2: KGHDR, SFDVKD. The CDR3 runs to 14 residues. The ends lost 6 bases at V and 5 bases at J; junction bases unmatched: 7. CDR3 in amino acids: CATSPSGGSETQYF. The DNA of the CDR3 is TGTGCCACCAGTCCCAGCGGGGGTTCGGAGACCCAGTACTTC.

The V gene is TRBV6-1, the J gene TRBJ1-2; D uncertain. There are 18 residues in the CDR3. Per the germline V gene, CDR1 is MNHNS and CDR2 is SASEGT. V lost 0 bases to trimming and J lost 1 base, with 18 bases between them. CDR3 sequence: CASSEAFFTDRYNYGYTF. The DNA of the CDR3 is TGTGCCAGCAGTGAAGCGTTTTTCACAGATAGATATAACTATGGCTACACCTTC.

The chain links TRBV3-1 (or the pseudogene TRBV3-2) to TRBJ1-2; D is unclear. V dropped 0 bases and J dropped 2 bases, with 10 bases sitting between them. The CDR3 sequence is 15 residues long. Germline CDR1 is LGHDT and CDR2 is YNNKEL (reference sequence). The CDR3 is CASSQDQVTNYGYTF. The CDR3 coding sequence is TGTGCCAGCAGCCAAGATCAGGTTACCAACTATGGCTACACCTTC.

This clone was observed once. V usage is TRBV6-2 or TRBV6-3 and J usage is TRBJ1-5, with 9 bases identical to TRBD1. The CDR3 sequence is 16 residues long. Germline lookup yields CDR1 MNHEY and CDR2 SVGEGT. The trim removed 2 bases at V and 9 bases at J, leaving 11 bases unmatched. The CDR3 sequence is CASSYGDRGLLSPQHF. DNA for the CDR3: TGTGCCAGCAGTTACGGAGACAGGGGGTTACTATCGCCCCAGCATTTT.

This clone was recorded a few times. V and J are TRBV4-1 and TRBJ2-1; TRBD2 matches 13 bases. J gave up 1 base and V 3 bases, and 6 bases lay outside the gene matches. CDR3 length equals 18 residues. CDR1 is MGHRA and CDR2 is YSYEKL in the germline V gene. The CDR3 protein is CASSHWTSGGPSYNEQFF. The CDR3 nucleotides read TGCGCCAGCAGCCACTGGACTAGCGGGGGTCCATCCTACAATGAGCAGTTCTTC.

V and J are TRBV18 and TRBJ2-1, with D unclear. The ends were cut back, 6 bases at V and 4 bases at J, with 16 bases in the middle. Looked up from germline, CDR1 is KGHSH and CDR2 is LQKENI. CDR3 length equals 15 residues. The CDR3 nucleotides read TGTGCCAGCTCGCCCTCGGTCCGCTATTACAATGAGCAGTTCTTC. Translated: CASSPSVRYYNEQFF.

The CDR3 protein is CASSPHGTINTEAFF. The CDR3 DNA sequence: TGTGCCAGCAGCCCCCACGGGACAATCAACACTGAAGCTTTCTTT. This rearrangement joins TRBV7-3 to TRBJ1-1; a weak D match, TRBD1 (6 bases). Germline V gene data show CDR1 as SGHTA and CDR2 as FQGTGA. The CDR3 loop spans 15 amino acids. V lost 5 bases and J lost 2, with 15 bases in between.

This clone was seen a few times. The V call is TRBV18, the J call TRBJ1-5; D is uncertain. V was clipped by 2 bases and J by 6 bases, with 11 bases between them. The germline CDR1 and CDR2 sequences are KGHSH and LQKENI. The length of the CDR3 is 14 residues. CDR3 protein: CASSPYGMGQPQHF. CDR3 DNA: TGTGCCAGCTCACCATACGGGATGGGTCAGCCCCAGCATTTT.

V and J are TRBV19 and TRBJ2-2; a possible D gene is TRBD2 (5 bases). CDR3 length: 15 residues. With 1 base removed from V and 5 bases from J, the gap between germline ends came to 11 bases. Germline lookup yields CDR1 LNHDA and CDR2 SQIVND (reference sequence). The CDR3 DNA is TGTGCCAGTAGTATAGGACCCCCGGGGACCGGGGAGCTGTTTTTT. Protein product: CASSIGPPGTGELFF.

J is TRBJ2-7 and V is TRBV7-8; TRBD2 is a possible D gene (6 bases). Germline lookup yields CDR1 SGHVS and CDR2 FQNEAQ. This CDR3 has 17 residues. Between the trimmed V and J ends, which lost 1 base and 3 bases, there was a span of 19 bases. The CDR3 region has the DNA TGTGCCAGCAGCTTAGAGTACTCCCCTGAGGAGGGCTACGAGCAGTACTTC. This encodes CASSLEYSPEEGYEQYF.

This clone turned up a few times. The J gene is TRBJ2-7, the V gene TRBV27; 9 positions agree with TRBD1. CDR3 length: 14 amino acids. J was trimmed by 4 bases and V by 5 bases; bases with no gene match: 6. Germline CDR1 MNHEY, CDR2 SMNVEV (reference sequence). DNA of the CDR3: TGTGCCAGCAGTAGGGTAGGGACAGGGTACGAGCAGTACTTC. Its translation: CASSRVGTGYEQYF.

The CDR3 loop is CASSTSTSGGEKTQYF. DNA for the CDR3: TGCGCCAGCAGCACATCGACTAGCGGGGGGGAAAAGACCCAGTACTTC. The chain carries TRBV5-1 and TRBJ2-5; 14 bases map to TRBD2. Trimming removed 4 bases from V and 6 bases from J; junction bases left unmatched: 8. Looked up from germline, CDR1 is SGHRS and CDR2 is YFSETQ. This CDR3 spans 16 amino acids. The entire variable domain, with the rest obtained from reference TRBV5-1 and TRBJ2-5, is as follows: KAGVTQTPRYLIKTRGQQVTLSCSPISGHRSVSWYQQTPGQGLQFLFEYFSETQRNKGNFPGRFSGRQFSNSRSEMNVSTLELGDSALYLCASSTSTSGGEKTQYFGPGTRLLVL.

CDR3 region: CASSEQGARNSPLHF. In DNA form, the CDR3 reads TGTGCCAGCAGCGAGCAGGGGGCGCGGAATTCACCCCTCCACTTT. V usage is TRBV9 and J usage is TRBJ1-6; the match to TRBD1 covers 8 bases. The CDR3 length is 15 residues. V was pared by 3 bases and J by 7 bases, with 6 bases of the junction left unmatched. CDR1 and CDR2 from the germline V gene are SGDLS and YYNGEE. Variable domain in full (rest from reference TRBV9 and TRBJ1-6): DSGVTQTPKHLITATGQRVTLRCSPRSGDLSVYWYQQSLDQGLQFLIQYYNGEERAKGNILERFSAQQFPDLHSELNLSSLELGDSALYFCASSEQGARNSPLHFGNGTRLTVT.

This sequence joins TRBV29-1 and TRBJ1-2; tentative D call: TRBD1 (5 bases). The CDR3 runs 13 residues. Per the germline V gene, CDR1 is SQVTM and CDR2 is ANQGSEA. Trimming took off 7 bases at V and 3 bases at J, with 15 bases between the two ends. CDR3: CSGWTGGDYGYTF. The CDR3 DNA is TGCAGCGGATGGACCGGAGGGGACTATGGCTACACCTTC.

The chain is built from TRBV2 and TRBJ1-2; 7 bases are shared with TRBD1. The germline V gene has CDR1 SNHLY and CDR2 FYNNEI. Trimming took 6 bases from V and 4 from J; bases not matched to a gene: 11. CDR3 length: 15 amino acids. The CDR3 sequence: CASSDGTASVYGYTF. The CDR3 DNA sequence: TGTGCCAGCAGCGATGGGACAGCATCGGTCTATGGCTACACCTTC.

The chain joins TRBV15 to TRBJ2-5; D uncertain. Germline CDR1 is LNHNV and CDR2 is YYDKDF (reference sequence). The CDR3 sequence is 15 residues long. Trimming took off 0 bases at V and 5 bases at J, with 13 bases between the two ends. CDR3 in amino acids: CATSRDRQAGETQYF. In DNA form, the CDR3 reads TGTGCCACCAGCAGAGATCGGCAGGCTGGGGAGACCCAGTACTTC.

The CDR3 loop is CASSPPGLVNEQFF. The CDR3 DNA reads as TGTGCCAGCAGCCCACCGGGACTAGTGAATGAGCAGTTCTTC. This chain connects TRBV7-3 to TRBJ2-1, with TRBD2 identical over 8 bases. The CDR3 spans 14 residues. Trimming at V came to 5 bases and at J to 7 bases, leaving 7 bases not matched to a gene. The germline CDR1 and CDR2 sequences are SGHTA and FQGTGA.

The V and J genes are TRBV7-6 and TRBJ2-2, with D perhaps matching TRBD1 (6 bases). V was clipped by 2 bases and J by 0 bases, with 16 bases between them. Germline V lookup: CDR1 SGHVS, CDR2 FNYEAQ. The CDR3 covers 18 residues. The DNA of the CDR3 is TGTGCCAGCAGCTTACGAATGAACAGGGTAGCGAACACCGGGGAGCTGTTTTTT. The encoded protein is CASSLRMNRVANTGELFF.

CDR3 in amino acids: CAWSMDRDYGYTF. CDR3 coding DNA: TGTGCCTGGAGTATGGACAGAGACTATGGCTACACCTTC. The V and J genes are TRBV30 and TRBJ1-2; weak D call: TRBD1 (6 bases). CDR3 length equals 13 residues. Germline lookup yields CDR1 GTSNPN and CDR2 SVGIG (reference sequence). Trimming shortened V by 2 bases and J by 3 bases, and 10 bases separated the two germline ends.

This chain connects TRBV24-1 to TRBJ2-1; no firm D call. In germline, CDR1 is KGHDR, CDR2 SFDVKD. The V and J ends lost 3 bases and 1 base respectively, with 6 bases between them. This CDR3 spans 14 amino acids. The CDR3 loop reads CATSDHSSYNEQFF. For the CDR3, the DNA is TGTGCCACCAGTGATCACTCTTCCTACAATGAGCAGTTCTTC.